This entry lists 13 T cell receptor beta chains sequenced from one sample in a study of cytomegalovirus exposure and HLA in healthy donors. Primers for the PCR totalled 60 Vbeta and 13 Jbeta. Sequencing used immunoSEQ multiplex PCR; TCRdb keeps in-frame clones, though not all of them. The table shows some 120,000 clones, with around four fifths occurring only once. Source material: PBMCs. These receptors were collected from a human donor in good health.

The rearrangement uses TRBV7-9 and TRBJ2-4; tentative D call: TRBD1 (6 bases). The germline CDR1 and CDR2 sequences are SEHNR and FQNEAQ (reference sequence). The CDR3 runs 17 residues. V dropped 5 bases and J dropped 3 bases, with 20 bases sitting between them. CDR3 bases: TGTGCCAGCAGCCCTAACGTCGACAGGCTGGACAAAAACATTCAGTACTTC. Amino acid sequence: CASSPNVDRLDKNIQYF.

The V and J genes are TRBV11-3 and TRBJ1-1, with a weak D call TRBD1 (6 bases). Germline V CDR1 and CDR2: SGHNT, YENEEA. This CDR3 region has 13 residues. Trimming shortened V by 3 bases and J by 8 bases, and 13 bases separated the two germline ends. CDR3 sequence: CASSFPGAVEAFF. The DNA for the CDR3 is TGTGCCAGCAGCTTCCCAGGGGCGGTCGAAGCTTTCTTT.

This clone was found once. This chain joins TRBV19 and TRBJ1-1, with unresolved D. The V end was cut by 0 bases, the J end by 6 bases, with 11 bases between. Looked up from germline, CDR1 is LNHDA and CDR2 is SQIVND (reference sequence). The CDR3 runs to 14 residues. For the CDR3, the DNA is TGTGCCAGTAGTATAGATCAGAGGGCGGCTGAAGCTTTCTTT. Protein sequence: CASSIDQRAAEAFF. Combining the CDR3 with reference TRBV19 and TRBJ1-1 gives the whole variable domain DGGITQSPKYLFRKEGQNVTLSCEQNLNHDAMYWYRQDPGQGLRLIYYSQIVNDFQKGDIAEGYSVSREKKESFPLTVTSAQKNPTAFYLCASSIDQRAAEAFFGQGTRLTVV.

With regard to this clone: One end of the junction does not line up with germline, which may come from a read error. This chain joins TRBV4-1 and TRBJ1-5; D may be TRBD1 (6 bases). Germline lookup yields CDR1 MGHRA and CDR2 YSYEKL. This CDR3 has 16 residues. In DNA, the CDR3 is TGTGCCAGCAGCGGAAGGGGGTCCAATAGCAATCAGCCCCAGCATTTT. Translating gives CASSGRGSNSNQPQHF.

The chain uses TRBV19 and TRBJ2-3, with 14 nucleotides matching TRBD2. J gave up 1 base and V 5 bases, and 2 bases lay outside the gene matches. CDR3 length equals 16 residues. CDR1 LNHDA and CDR2 SQIVND come from the germline V gene (reference sequence). DNA for the CDR3: TGTGCCAGTAGTGGGGGACTAGCGGGGGGCACAGATACGCAGTATTTT. Its translation is CASSGGLAGGTDTQYF.

The chain combines TRBV6-5 with TRBJ2-7; weak D call: TRBD2 (5 bases). Germline-derived CDR1 and CDR2 are MNHEY and SVGAGI. There are 14 residues in the CDR3. With 7 bases removed from V and 7 bases from J, the gap between germline ends came to 20 bases. The CDR3 protein is CASTPPGNPGEQYF. DNA for the CDR3: TGTGCCAGCACCCCGCCAGGTAACCCGGGGGAGCAGTACTTC.

The gene calls are TRBV28 and TRBJ1-4; 7 bases match TRBD1. Trimming cost V 2 bases and J 8 bases; bases outside gene matches: 14. The CDR3 has 17 residues. Germline V gene lookup returns CDR1 MDHEN and CDR2 SYDVKM. This CDR3 is CASSLRRTGLTGEKLFF. The CDR3 bases are TGTGCCAGCAGTTTACGGAGGACAGGCTTAACCGGGGAAAAACTGTTTTTT.

Only a few counts were recorded for this clone. The V gene is TRBV4-2, the J gene TRBJ2-2; D perhaps matches TRBD1 (7 bases). The V gene lost 5 bases and the J gene lost 3 bases, with 16 bases spanning the gap. The CDR3 is 16 amino acids. Germline V CDR1 and CDR2: LGHNA, YNFKEQ. The CDR3 nucleotides are TGTGCCAGCAGCTTGATGCGGGACAGTTACACCGGGGAGCTGTTTTTT. This gives the protein CASSLMRDSYTGELFF.

This clone was recorded only once. CDR3 amino acids: CASSFQLSREETF. CDR3 bases: TGTGCCAGCAGCTTTCAGTTGTCACGGGAAGAAACCTTC. The V and J genes are TRBV5-4 and TRBJ1-2; D not certain. Trimming removed 2 bases from V and 14 bases from J, with 19 bases in between. CDR1 and CDR2 from the germline V gene are SGHNT and YYREEE (reference sequence). The CDR3 extends over 13 amino acids.

This clone is a singleton in its sample. This chain uses TRBV5-1 with TRBJ2-2; D perhaps matches TRBD1 (7 bases). The CDR3 has 14 residues. The germline gives CDR1 SGHRS, CDR2 YFSETQ. The V end lost 9 bases, the J end lost 5 bases, and 17 bases lay between the germline ends. CDR3 sequence reads: CATQGGGGTGELFF. Here the CDR3 DNA reads TGCGCCACTCAAGGGGGCGGAGGGACCGGGGAGCTGTTTTTT.

Concerning this clone itself: Germline is not matched at one junction end, which may reflect a read error. The chain links TRBV7-7 to TRBJ2-1; possible D gene TRBD1, 6 bases. In germline, CDR1 is SSHAT, CDR2 FNYEAQ (reference sequence). This CDR3 is 16 amino acids long. The CDR3 region is CASSLGDTSSYNEQFF. The CDR3 DNA reads as TGTGCTAGCAGCTTAGGGGACACGAGCTCCTACAATGAGCAGTTCTTC.

The genes are TRBV6-1 and TRBJ1-5; 8 bases line up with TRBD1. Germline values: CDR1 MNHNS, CDR2 SASEGT. Trimming cost V 7 bases and J 3 bases; bases outside gene matches: 5. The CDR3 covers 14 residues. CDR3 in amino acids: CASIKDRDNQPQHF. The CDR3 nucleotides are TGTGCCAGCATTAAGGACAGGGACAATCAGCCCCAGCATTTT.

This chain links TRBV7-2 with TRBJ1-2, with a weak D call TRBD1 (6 bases). The CDR3 runs to 18 residues. V lost 0 bases to trimming and J lost 7 bases, with 24 bases between them. Germline-derived CDR1 and CDR2 are SGHTA and FQGNSA. The CDR3 DNA reads as TGTGCCAGCAGCTTAGCGTTTGGCCAGGGGCGCGGATCTCGTGGCTACACCTTC. Translation gives CASSLAFGQGRGSRGYTF.